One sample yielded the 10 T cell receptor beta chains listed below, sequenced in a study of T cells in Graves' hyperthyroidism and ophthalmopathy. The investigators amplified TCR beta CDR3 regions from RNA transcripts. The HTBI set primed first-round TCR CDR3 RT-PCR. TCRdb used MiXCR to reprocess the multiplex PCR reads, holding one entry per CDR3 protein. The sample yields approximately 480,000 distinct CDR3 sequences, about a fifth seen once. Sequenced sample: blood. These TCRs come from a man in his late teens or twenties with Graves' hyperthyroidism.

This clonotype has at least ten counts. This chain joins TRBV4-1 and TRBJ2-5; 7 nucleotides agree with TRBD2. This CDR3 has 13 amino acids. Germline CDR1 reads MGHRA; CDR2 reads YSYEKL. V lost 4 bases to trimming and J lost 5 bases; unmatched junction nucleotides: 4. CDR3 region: CASSRGGVETQYF. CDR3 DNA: TGCGCCAGCAGCCGGGGGGGGGTCGAGACCCAGTACTTC.

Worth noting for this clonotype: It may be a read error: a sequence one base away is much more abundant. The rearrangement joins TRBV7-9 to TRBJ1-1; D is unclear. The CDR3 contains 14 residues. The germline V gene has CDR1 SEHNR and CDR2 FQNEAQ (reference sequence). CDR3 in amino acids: CASIRAGRNTEACF. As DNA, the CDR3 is TGTGCCAGCATCCGGGCCGGGAGGAACACTGAAGCTTGCTTT.

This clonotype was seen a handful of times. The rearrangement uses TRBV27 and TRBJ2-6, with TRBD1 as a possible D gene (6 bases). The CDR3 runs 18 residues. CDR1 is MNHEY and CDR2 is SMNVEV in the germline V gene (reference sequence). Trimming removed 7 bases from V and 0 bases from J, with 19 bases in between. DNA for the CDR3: TGTGCCAGCACCCCTACGGGACAATTAACCTCTGGGGCCAACGTCCTGACTTTC. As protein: CASTPTGQLTSGANVLTF.

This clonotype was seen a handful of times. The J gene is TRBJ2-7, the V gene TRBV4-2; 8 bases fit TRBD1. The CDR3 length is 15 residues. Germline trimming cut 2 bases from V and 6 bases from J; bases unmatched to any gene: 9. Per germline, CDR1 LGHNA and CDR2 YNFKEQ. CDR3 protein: CASSQLDRDLGEQYF. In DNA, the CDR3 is TGTGCCAGCAGCCAATTGGACAGGGACTTAGGCGAGCAGTACTTC.

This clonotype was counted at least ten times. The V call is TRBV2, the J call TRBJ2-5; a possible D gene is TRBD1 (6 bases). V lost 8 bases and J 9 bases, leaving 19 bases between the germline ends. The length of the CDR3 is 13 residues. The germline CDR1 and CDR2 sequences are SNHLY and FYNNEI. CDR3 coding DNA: TGTGCCAGCCTTTTAGAGAACAGGGTGGCCCAGTACTTC. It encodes CASLLENRVAQYF. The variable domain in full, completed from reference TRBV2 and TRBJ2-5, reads EPEVTQTPSHQVTQMGQEVILRCVPISNHLYFYWYRQILGQKVEFLVSFYNNEISEKSEIFDDQFSVERPDGSNFTLKIRSTKLEDSAMYFCASLLENRVAQYFGPGTRLLVL.

CDR3 amino acids: CASNGSGGEQYF. Here the CDR3 DNA reads TGTGCCAGCAACGGTAGCGGGGGCGAGCAGTACTTC. The V call is TRBV6-2 or TRBV6-3, the J call TRBJ2-7; 9 bases agree with TRBD2. Germline V gene sequence: CDR1 MNHEY, CDR2 SVGEGT. The CDR3 consists of 12 residues. The trim removed 7 bases at V and 6 bases at J, leaving 4 bases unmatched.

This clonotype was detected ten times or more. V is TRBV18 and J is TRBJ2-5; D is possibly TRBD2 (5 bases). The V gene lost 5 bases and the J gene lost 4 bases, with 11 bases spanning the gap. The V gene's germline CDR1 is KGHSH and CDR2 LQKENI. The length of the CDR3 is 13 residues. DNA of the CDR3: TGTGCCAGCTCATCCCGGGAACCAGAGACCCAGTACTTC. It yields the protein CASSSREPETQYF.

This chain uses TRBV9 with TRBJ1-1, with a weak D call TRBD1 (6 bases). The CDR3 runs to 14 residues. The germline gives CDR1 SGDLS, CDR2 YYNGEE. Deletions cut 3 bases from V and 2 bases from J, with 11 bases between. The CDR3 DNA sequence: TGTGCCAGCAGCGGCTCGACAGGTAACACTGAAGCTTTCTTT. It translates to CASSGSTGNTEAFF.

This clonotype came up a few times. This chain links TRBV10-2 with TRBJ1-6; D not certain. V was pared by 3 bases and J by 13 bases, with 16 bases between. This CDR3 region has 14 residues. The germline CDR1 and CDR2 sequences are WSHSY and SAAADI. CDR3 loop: CASSDGETVTPLHF. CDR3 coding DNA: TGCGCCAGCAGTGATGGGGAGACCGTAACGCCCCTCCACTTT.

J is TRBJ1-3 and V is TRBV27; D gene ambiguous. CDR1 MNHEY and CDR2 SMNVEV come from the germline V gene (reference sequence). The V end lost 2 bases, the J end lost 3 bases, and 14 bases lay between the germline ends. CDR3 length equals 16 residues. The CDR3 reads CASSLTGAQFGNTIYF. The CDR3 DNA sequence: TGTGCCAGCAGTTTAACCGGTGCCCAATTTGGAAACACCATATATTTT.